The T cell receptor (beta chain) under discussion was sequenced for a study of blood T cell repertoires in COVID-19. With V trimmed by 0 bases and J by 7 bases, 3 bases remained unmatched. This CDR3 has 14 amino acids. Germline CDR1 reads SGHRS; CDR2 reads YFSETQ. Generated by immunoSEQ multiplex PCR, the TCRdb table keeps only in-frame clones and is missing some. The data contain approximately 140,000 clones, about 88% of them singletons. V usage is TRBV5-1 and J usage is TRBJ1-4; TRBD1 matches at 7 bases. What was sequenced was peripheral blood. The TCR originated in a woman of 80 years or more with acute or convalescent COVID-19. CDR3: CASSLEGAVEKLFF. The DNA of the CDR3 is TGCGCCAGCAGCTTGGAGGGGGCAGTTGAAAAACTGTTTTTT.